The source of this TCR beta chain is a study of cytomegalovirus exposure and HLA in healthy donors. The study, taken as a whole, reports: Most subjects' HLA-A and HLA-B alleles were reportedly predicted from TCR beta sequences.

Healthy bone marrow donors made up the donors. At collection, donors were nominally healthy, but unrecorded immune exposures were probable. PCR used 60 Vbeta primers and 13 Jbeta primers. The protocol was immunoSEQ multiplex PCR, while the TCRdb copy is restricted to in-frame clones and leaves out a portion. The sample carries 150,000 to 200,000 clones, just under 80% recorded once. Of note for this clone: The antigen remains undetermined.

Sequenced sample: PBMCs. The receptor comes from a female donor in good health and CMV-seronegative.

This CDR3 reads CASSVQGASYEQYF. The DNA for the CDR3 is TGTGCCAGCAGTGTACAGGGGGCTTCCTACGAGCAGTACTTC. The rearrangement joins TRBV6-1 to TRBJ2-7, with 9 bases identical to TRBD1. The J segment lost 1 base and the V segment lost 4 bases, leaving 2 bases of the junction unmatched. The CDR3 sequence is 14 residues long. Germline V gene data show CDR1 as MNHNS and CDR2 as SASEGT.